This TCR beta chain was captured by sequencing in a study of CD8+CD57+ T cells in acquired aplastic anemia. Study details: Mean yield of DNA from sorted CD4+ and CD8+ cells was roughly 3.2 ug.

CDR3 and TCR beta VDJ profiling relied on genomic DNA as the template. MiXCR was run by TCRdb on the reads, yielding one entry per CDR3 protein. The sample lists about 180,000 distinct CDR3 sequences, approximately 45% occurring once. This clonotype occurred a few times. Antigen specificity is unknown. Germline V gene lookup returns CDR1 SGHDT and CDR2 YYEEEE. The V end was cut by 2 bases, the J end by 3 bases, with 8 bases between. This CDR3 region has 14 residues. Findings and caveats of the study: Comparison of patients with controls identified around 30 shared CD8+ CDR3 sequences. Patients showed no significant difference from controls in CD8+ Simpson's diversity.

The clonotype comes from a human donor in good health. Sequenced material: sorted CD4+, CD8+, or CD8+CD57+ T cells (not recorded which) from PBMCs. The J gene is TRBJ1-4, the V gene TRBV5-6; D ambiguous. The CDR3, as DNA: TGTGCCAGCAGCTTTGGGTTAGCTAATGAAAAACTGTTTTTT. This sequence encodes CASSFGLANEKLFF.